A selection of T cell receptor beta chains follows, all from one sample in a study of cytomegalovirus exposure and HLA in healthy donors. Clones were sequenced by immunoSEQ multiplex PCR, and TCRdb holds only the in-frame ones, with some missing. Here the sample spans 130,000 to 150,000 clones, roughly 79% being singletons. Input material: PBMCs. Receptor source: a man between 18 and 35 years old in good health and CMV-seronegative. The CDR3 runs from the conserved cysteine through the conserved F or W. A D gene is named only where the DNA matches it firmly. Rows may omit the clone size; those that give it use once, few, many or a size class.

CDR3nt: TGTGCCAGCAGCCCGGGACTAGCGGGGGGAGGTGATACGCAGTATTTT
CDR3aa: CASSPGLAGGGDTQYF
v_gene: TRBV5-8
d_gene: TRBD2
abundance: NA
j_gene: TRBJ2-3

CDR3nt: TGTGCCAGTAGTATCCCGGACAAGGGGCGTACTACTAATGAAAAACTGTTTTTT
CDR3aa: CASSIPDKGRTTNEKLFF
v_gene: TRBV19
d_gene: NA
abundance: few
j_gene: TRBJ1-4

CDR3nt: TGTGCCAGCAGCAGCGGGGGGGTCACCGGGGAGCTGTTTTTT
CDR3aa: CASSSGGVTGELFF
v_gene: TRBV9
d_gene: TRBD2
abundance: once
j_gene: TRBJ2-2

CDR3nt: TGTGCCAGCAGCGAGGACAGGGCGTACACTGAAGCTTTCTTT
CDR3aa: CASSEDRAYTEAFF
v_gene: TRBV25-1
d_gene: TRBD1
abundance: few
j_gene: TRBJ1-1

CDR3nt: TGTGCCGGGGGGGGATTCTATGGCTACACCTTC
CDR3aa: CAGGGFYGYTF
v_gene: TRBV6-1
d_gene: NA
abundance: few
j_gene: TRBJ1-2

CDR3nt: TGTGCCACCAGCAGACACCGGGACACTGAAGCTTTCTTT
CDR3aa: CATSRHRDTEAFF
v_gene: TRBV15
d_gene: NA
abundance: NA
j_gene: TRBJ1-1

CDR3nt: TGTGCCAGCACCCGGACAGGGAAGCCCTACGAGCAGTACTTC
CDR3aa: CASTRTGKPYEQYF
v_gene: TRBV6-5
d_gene: TRBD1
abundance: NA
j_gene: TRBJ2-7

CDR3nt: TGTGCCAGCAGCCTCGGGGGGGCGGAGGCATTATATGGCTACACCTTC
CDR3aa: CASSLGGAEALYGYTF
v_gene: TRBV4-2
d_gene: NA
abundance: NA
j_gene: TRBJ1-2

CDR3nt: TGTGCCAGCAGTGAAGCGTCAGCGGAATTCTATGGCTACACCTTC
CDR3aa: CASSEASAEFYGYTF
v_gene: TRBV6-1
d_gene: NA
abundance: few
j_gene: TRBJ1-2

CDR3nt: TGTGCCAGCGGCGACAGGGCTTGGGATGGCTACACCTTC
CDR3aa: CASGDRAWDGYTF
v_gene: TRBV7-9
d_gene: TRBD1
abundance: NA
j_gene: TRBJ1-2

CDR3nt: TGTGCCAGCAGGGCGACAGATCGGGGGAGCTATGGCTACACCTTC
CDR3aa: CASRATDRGSYGYTF
v_gene: TRBV6-1
d_gene: NA
abundance: NA
j_gene: TRBJ1-2

CDR3nt: TGTGCCAGCTCACTGACAGATCAGCCCCAGCATTTT
CDR3aa: CASSLTDQPQHF
v_gene: TRBV18
d_gene: NA
abundance: once
j_gene: TRBJ1-5

CDR3nt: TGTGCCAGTAGTAAACAGGTTTCGGACGAGCAGTACTTC
CDR3aa: CASSKQVSDEQYF
v_gene: TRBV19
d_gene: NA
abundance: NA
j_gene: TRBJ2-7

CDR3nt: TGCAGCGCCAAGACGGACTGGGGGGAGTACGAGCAGTACTTC
CDR3aa: CSAKTDWGEYEQYF
v_gene: TRBV29-1
d_gene: NA
abundance: NA
j_gene: TRBJ2-7

CDR3nt: TGTGCCAGCAGCTTCACCGGGACAGGGATAAATGGCTACACCTTC
CDR3aa: CASSFTGTGINGYTF
v_gene: TRBV7-9
d_gene: TRBD1
abundance: NA
j_gene: TRBJ1-2

CDR3nt: TGTGCCAGCAGCGTAGGGATCGACAGGGCTGGGGCTGAAGCTTTCTTT
CDR3aa: CASSVGIDRAGAEAFF
v_gene: TRBV9
d_gene: TRBD1
abundance: NA
j_gene: TRBJ1-1

CDR3nt: TGTGCCAGCAGGGGAACCGGGACTAGACCCCGTGAGCAGTTCTTC
CDR3aa: CASRGTGTRPREQFF
v_gene: TRBV6-1
d_gene: TRBD2
abundance: NA
j_gene: TRBJ2-1

CDR3nt: TGTGCCAGCAGGCTTCGGGAGGATACGCAGTATTTT
CDR3aa: CASRLREDTQYF
v_gene: TRBV6-6
d_gene: NA
abundance: NA
j_gene: TRBJ2-3

CDR3nt: TGTGCCAGCGTTCCAGGGAAGTTTGGGGTCGCTGAAGCTTTCTTT
CDR3aa: CASVPGKFGVAEAFF
v_gene: TRBV6-1
d_gene: NA
abundance: few
j_gene: TRBJ1-1

CDR3nt: TGTGCCAGCAAGAACCAGCGGGGTGTGGGAGAGACCCAGTACTTC
CDR3aa: CASKNQRGVGETQYF
v_gene: TRBV5-4
d_gene: TRBD2
abundance: few
j_gene: TRBJ2-5

CDR3nt: TGCGCCAGCAGCTCCCATCAGGCGGGGGGCACTGAAGCTTTCTTT
CDR3aa: CASSSHQAGGTEAFF
v_gene: TRBV5-1
d_gene: NA
abundance: NA
j_gene: TRBJ1-1

CDR3nt: TGTGCCAGCAGCTTACGACAAGGTAGCAATCAGCCCCAGCATTTT
CDR3aa: CASSLRQGSNQPQHF
v_gene: TRBV5-5
d_gene: NA
abundance: few
j_gene: TRBJ1-5

CDR3nt: TGTGCCAGCAGCTTAGACGGGCGGGAAACTGAAGCTTTCTTT
CDR3aa: CASSLDGRETEAFF
v_gene: TRBV7-9
d_gene: NA
abundance: NA
j_gene: TRBJ1-1

CDR3nt: TGTGCCAGCAGCTTGCGGGGGGGCGTCTACAATGAGCAGTTCTTC
CDR3aa: CASSLRGGVYNEQFF
v_gene: TRBV5-8
d_gene: TRBD2
abundance: NA
j_gene: TRBJ2-1

CDR3nt: TGTGCCAGCTCACCGGATGGCGGGGGGGAGTACGAGTACTTC
CDR3aa: CASSPDGGGEYEYF
v_gene: TRBV18
d_gene: TRBD2
abundance: NA
j_gene: TRBJ2-7

CDR3nt: TGCGCCAGCAGACGGGAGGGACATTCACCCCTCCACTTT
CDR3aa: CASRREGHSPLHF
v_gene: TRBV5-1
d_gene: NA
abundance: NA
j_gene: TRBJ1-6

CDR3nt: TGTGCCAGCATGGGGACAGGGGGCGGGTACGAGCAGTACTTC
CDR3aa: CASMGTGGGYEQYF
v_gene: TRBV6-1
d_gene: TRBD1
abundance: NA
j_gene: TRBJ2-7

CDR3nt: TGTGCCAGCAGCGTAGGGAGGGTAAAGAATGAGCAGTTCTTC
CDR3aa: CASSVGRVKNEQFF
v_gene: TRBV9
d_gene: NA
abundance: NA
j_gene: TRBJ2-1

CDR3nt: TGCGCCAGCAGCCAAGTCCAGGGACAGGGGCTCGCAGATACGCAGTATTTT
CDR3aa: CASSQVQGQGLADTQYF
v_gene: TRBV4-3
d_gene: TRBD1
abundance: NA
j_gene: TRBJ2-3

CDR3nt: TGTGCCTGGAGTGTATCATGGCAGGATGGCGAGCAGTACTTC
CDR3aa: CAWSVSWQDGEQYF
v_gene: TRBV30
d_gene: NA
abundance: NA
j_gene: TRBJ2-7

CDR3nt: TGTGCCAGCAGCTTAGACAGAGGGACCTACAATGAGCAGTTCTTC
CDR3aa: CASSLDRGTYNEQFF
v_gene: TRBV11-2
d_gene: NA
abundance: NA
j_gene: TRBJ2-1

CDR3nt: TGTGCCAGTAGAATAACGGGACAGGATGGAGCTTTCTTT
CDR3aa: CASRITGQDGAFF
v_gene: TRBV19
d_gene: TRBD1
abundance: few
j_gene: TRBJ1-1

CDR3nt: TGTGCCAGCTCACCAGGGACACCGAGCTCCTATAATTCACCCCTCCACTTT
CDR3aa: CASSPGTPSSYNSPLHF
v_gene: TRBV18
d_gene: NA
abundance: NA
j_gene: TRBJ1-6

CDR3nt: TGTGCCAGCAGCCGAACAGTGCCACAGGGGATCACAGATACGCAGTATTTT
CDR3aa: CASSRTVPQGITDTQYF
v_gene: TRBV27
d_gene: TRBD1
abundance: NA
j_gene: TRBJ2-3

CDR3nt: TGTGCCATCAGTGATCGGCGGGGGGAACTTAACACCGGGGAGCTGTTTTTT
CDR3aa: CAISDRRGELNTGELFF
v_gene: TRBV10-3
d_gene: TRBD2
abundance: NA
j_gene: TRBJ2-2

CDR3nt: TGTGCCAGCAGTGAACAGGGGACTGGGGCCAACGTCCTGACTTTC
CDR3aa: CASSEQGTGANVLTF
v_gene: TRBV6-1
d_gene: NA
abundance: NA
j_gene: TRBJ2-6

CDR3nt: TGTGCCAGCAGCCCCTCACGACAGGACCGCTATGGCTACACCTTC
CDR3aa: CASSPSRQDRYGYTF
v_gene: TRBV6-7
d_gene: NA
abundance: NA
j_gene: TRBJ1-2

CDR3nt: TGTGCCACCAGCAGAGGACAGGGTAGGGTAGGAGAGACCCAGTACTTC
CDR3aa: CATSRGQGRVGETQYF
v_gene: TRBV15
d_gene: TRBD1
abundance: once
j_gene: TRBJ2-5

CDR3nt: TGTGCCAGCAGCCCAGAGGTGCCAGGTTTGTTAGAGACCCAGTACTTC
CDR3aa: CASSPEVPGLLETQYF
v_gene: TRBV4-2
d_gene: NA
abundance: many
j_gene: TRBJ2-5

CDR3nt: TGTGCCACCAATGACAGGGTCTCCTACAATGAGCAGTTCTTC
CDR3aa: CATNDRVSYNEQFF
v_gene: TRBV15
d_gene: TRBD1
abundance: NA
j_gene: TRBJ2-1

CDR3nt: TGTGCCAGCAGCTCAAATATTAGAAGCACAGATACGCAGTATTTT
CDR3aa: CASSSNIRSTDTQYF
v_gene: TRBV11-2
d_gene: NA
abundance: NA
j_gene: TRBJ2-3

CDR3nt: TGTGCCAGTAGTCCTTGGACAGGGGGAAGCACTGAAGCTTTCTTT
CDR3aa: CASSPWTGGSTEAFF
v_gene: TRBV19
d_gene: TRBD1
abundance: NA
j_gene: TRBJ1-1

CDR3nt: TGCAGCGTACGGACAGGGGAAAACACCATATATTTT
CDR3aa: CSVRTGENTIYF
v_gene: TRBV29-1
d_gene: TRBD1
abundance: NA
j_gene: TRBJ1-3

CDR3nt: TGTGCCAGCAGCTTAGGCAGACAGACGTACTACCACAATGAGCAGTTCTTC
CDR3aa: CASSLGRQTYYHNEQFF
v_gene: TRBV7-2
d_gene: NA
abundance: NA
j_gene: TRBJ2-1

CDR3nt: TGTGCCAGCACCTACAGGGGGCGGGTTACTAACTATGGCTACACCTTC
CDR3aa: CASTYRGRVTNYGYTF
v_gene: TRBV5-6
d_gene: TRBD1
abundance: NA
j_gene: TRBJ1-2

CDR3nt: TGTGCCAGCAGTTACGGGGGGAAGGGGCGTATTGGCTACACCTTC
CDR3aa: CASSYGGKGRIGYTF
v_gene: TRBV6-5
d_gene: NA
abundance: NA
j_gene: TRBJ1-2

CDR3nt: TGTGCCTGGAGTTCCACAGGGCGAAGCGGAAAACTGTTTTTT
CDR3aa: CAWSSTGRSGKLFF
v_gene: TRBV30
d_gene: NA
abundance: NA
j_gene: TRBJ1-4

CDR3nt: TGTGCCAGCAGCTTGGGGTCGGGGGGCCTCACAGATACGCAGTATTTT
CDR3aa: CASSLGSGGLTDTQYF
v_gene: TRBV5-4
d_gene: NA
abundance: NA
j_gene: TRBJ2-3

CDR3nt: TGTGCCAGCAGCCCGACACCCCGCTCCTACAATGAGCAGTTCTTC
CDR3aa: CASSPTPRSYNEQFF
v_gene: TRBV4-2
d_gene: NA
abundance: NA
j_gene: TRBJ2-1

CDR3nt: TGTGCCAGTAGTATCCCCAGGGGAGATGGAAACACCATATATTTT
CDR3aa: CASSIPRGDGNTIYF
v_gene: TRBV19
d_gene: NA
abundance: NA
j_gene: TRBJ1-3

CDR3nt: TGTGCCAGCAGCTTGGCGGCAGGGGATGGCTACACCTTC
CDR3aa: CASSLAAGDGYTF
v_gene: TRBV5-5
d_gene: NA
abundance: NA
j_gene: TRBJ1-2

CDR3nt: TGTGCCAGCAGCTTAGCACGAGTCAGGAATGAGCAGTTCTTC
CDR3aa: CASSLARVRNEQFF
v_gene: TRBV7-2
d_gene: NA
abundance: NA
j_gene: TRBJ2-1

CDR3nt: TGTGCCAGCAGCCCATCCGGGGGAAGGGGCTATGGCTACACCTTC
CDR3aa: CASSPSGGRGYGYTF
v_gene: TRBV16
d_gene: NA
abundance: NA
j_gene: TRBJ1-2

CDR3nt: TGCGCCAGCAGCCCCGGACAGGGGTGGAATGAGCAGTTCTTC
CDR3aa: CASSPGQGWNEQFF
v_gene: TRBV5-1
d_gene: TRBD1
abundance: NA
j_gene: TRBJ2-1

CDR3nt: TGCGCCAGCAGCTCCCGGGACAGCATAAACTACGAGCAGTACTTC
CDR3aa: CASSSRDSINYEQYF
v_gene: TRBV4-3
d_gene: TRBD1
abundance: NA
j_gene: TRBJ2-7

CDR3nt: TGTGCCTGGAGTGGCACAGAGACAGGTAGGACTTTAGAAGCTTTCTTT
CDR3aa: CAWSGTETGRTLEAFF
v_gene: TRBV30
d_gene: NA
abundance: NA
j_gene: TRBJ1-1

CDR3nt: TGTGCCAGCAGTTGGGCGGGGGTCAATCAGCCCCAGCATTTT
CDR3aa: CASSWAGVNQPQHF
v_gene: TRBV6-5
d_gene: NA
abundance: NA
j_gene: TRBJ1-5